These 27 T cell receptor beta chains share one sample of origin, sequenced in a study of T cell responses to AZD1222 COVID-19 vaccine. Profiling relied on immunoSEQ multiplex PCR, and the TCRdb table lists in-frame clones only, not all of them. The sample carries approximately 90,000 clones, roughly 87% recorded once. This specimen consisted of peripheral blood, obtained on day 0 of AZD1222 vaccination. The receptors come from an adult in good health.

The rearrangement links TRBV28 to TRBJ2-1; TRBD2 matches at 12 bases. Trimming cost V 4 bases and J 9 bases; bases outside gene matches: 13. The germline gives CDR1 MDHEN, CDR2 SYDVKM. This CDR3 contains 17 residues. This CDR3 reads CASSSPGRLAGDPEQFF. The CDR3 nucleotides read TGTGCCAGCAGTTCGCCGGGTCGACTAGCGGGAGATCCTGAGCAGTTCTTC.

The chain couples TRBV6-5 to TRBJ1-2; 8 nucleotides line up with TRBD1. The junction had 2 bases not matched to a gene; V was cut back by 0 bases and J by 2 bases. This CDR3 is 15 amino acids long. Germline lookup yields CDR1 MNHEY and CDR2 SVGAGI. Here the CDR3 reads CASSYSGQANYGYTF. The CDR3 bases are TGTGCCAGCAGTTACTCGGGACAGGCCAACTATGGCTACACCTTC.

This chain uses TRBV18 with TRBJ2-7; D perhaps matches TRBD1 (6 bases). The germline CDR1 and CDR2 sequences are KGHSH and LQKENI. The CDR3 runs 14 residues. The V and J ends lost 0 bases and 2 bases respectively, with 8 bases between them. The CDR3 here is CASSPPDSTYEQYF. DNA of the CDR3: TGTGCCAGCTCACCACCGGACAGCACCTACGAGCAGTACTTC.

This chain links TRBV7-9 with TRBJ1-2, with D unclear. The CDR3 extends over 15 amino acids. V dropped 1 base and J dropped 3 bases, with 12 bases sitting between them. CDR1 SEHNR and CDR2 FQNEAQ come from the germline V gene (reference sequence). This chain's CDR3 is CASSLVSHNDYGYTF. CDR3 in DNA: TGTGCCAGCAGCTTAGTGTCTCATAATGACTATGGCTACACCTTC.

This rearrangement joins TRBV7-9 to TRBJ2-2; 8 bases map to TRBD1. The CDR3 loop spans 13 amino acids. Germline V lookup: CDR1 SEHNR, CDR2 FQNEAQ (reference sequence). V was pared by 6 bases and J by 8 bases, with 5 bases of the junction left unmatched. The CDR3 here is CASRWTGPGELFF. Here the CDR3 DNA reads TGTGCCAGCAGATGGACAGGGCCTGGGGAGCTGTTTTTT.

The chain's CDR3 is CASSLDSQGRGGYTF. The CDR3 bases are TGCGCCAGCAGCTTGGACTCACAGGGGCGAGGAGGCTACACCTTC. The chain joins TRBV5-1 to TRBJ1-2; 7 bases align to TRBD1. The CDR3 is 15 residues long. Per germline, CDR1 SGHRS and CDR2 YFSETQ. The junction had 10 bases not matched to a gene; V was cut back by 0 bases and J by 8 bases. Drawing the rest from reference TRBV5-1 and TRBJ1-2, the complete variable domain is KAGVTQTPRYLIKTRGQQVTLSCSPISGHRSVSWYQQTPGQGLQFLFEYFSETQRNKGNFPGRFSGRQFSNSRSEMNVSTLELGDSALYLCASSLDSQGRGGYTFGSGTRLTVV.

The rearrangement joins TRBV5-1 to TRBJ2-1; a possible D gene is TRBD2 (5 bases). The CDR3 sequence is 13 residues long. V gave up 4 bases and J gave up 3 bases, with 8 bases separating them. Germline V gene lookup returns CDR1 SGHRS and CDR2 YFSETQ. CDR3 coding DNA: TGCGCCAGCAGCCCGGGAAGCTACAATGAGCAGTTCTTC. It yields the protein CASSPGSYNEQFF.

The chain carries TRBV3-1 (or the pseudogene TRBV3-2) and TRBJ2-7, with D possibly TRBD2 on 7 matching bases. V was shortened by 3 bases and J by 5 bases, with 17 bases between the two germline ends. Germline CDR1 and CDR2: LGHDT and YNNKEL (reference sequence). The CDR3 is 15 amino acids. This CDR3 reads CASSHRGEGGNEQYF. Written as DNA, the CDR3 is TGTGCCAGCAGCCACCGGGGGGAGGGGGGCAACGAGCAGTACTTC.

In its sample, this clone was seen once. The V and J genes are TRBV5-4 and TRBJ2-1; the match to TRBD1 covers 9 bases. Germline lookup yields CDR1 SGHNT and CDR2 YYREEE (reference sequence). Trimming at V came to 4 bases and at J to 7 bases, leaving 6 bases not matched to a gene. The CDR3 sequence is 14 residues long. CDR3 amino acids: CASSRTGVENEQFF. CDR3 coding DNA: TGTGCCAGCAGCCGGACAGGGGTTGAGAATGAGCAGTTCTTC. Full variable domain (remainder filled in from reference TRBV5-4 and TRBJ2-1): ETGVTQSPTHLIKTRGQQVTLRCSSQSGHNTVSWYQQALGQGPQFIFQYYREEENGRGNFPPRFSGLQFPNYSSELNVNALELDDSALYLCASSRTGVENEQFFGPGTRLTVL.

The V call is TRBV19, the J call TRBJ1-1; 7 bases are a match to TRBD1. The germline gives CDR1 LNHDA, CDR2 SQIVND (reference sequence). This CDR3 has 14 residues. The V and J ends lost 7 bases and 3 bases, in that order; junction bases with no gene match: 8. CDR3 in amino acids: CASTPTGRYTEAFF. The CDR3 nucleotides are TGTGCCAGTACCCCGACAGGGAGGTACACTGAAGCTTTCTTT.

This clone has more than one count but fewer than ten. The chain combines TRBV4-3 with TRBJ2-7, with TRBD1 identical over 12 bases. Unmatched junction bases numbered 5, after V lost 0 bases and J lost 5 bases. Germline lookup yields CDR1 LGHNA and CDR2 YSLEER. The CDR3 length is 16 residues. CDR3 nucleotides: TGCGCCAGCAGCCAAGATCTGGGGACAGGGGGCAACGAGCAGTACTTC. It is translated as CASSQDLGTGGNEQYF.

The genes are TRBV28 and TRBJ1-5; D is possibly TRBD1 (6 bases). The V gene's germline CDR1 is MDHEN and CDR2 SYDVKM. The V end was cut by 6 bases, the J end by 6 bases, with 18 bases between. This CDR3 has 15 residues. CDR3 protein: CASRYPGGRFQPQHF. The CDR3 DNA sequence: TGTGCCAGCAGGTATCCGGGGGGGCGGTTTCAGCCCCAGCATTTT.

In its sample, this clone was seen once. The CDR3, as DNA: TGTGCCAGCAGCCGGGACAGCACCACCGGGGAGCTGTTTTTT. Protein product: CASSRDSTTGELFF. The chain employs TRBV7-9 and TRBJ2-2, with 7 nucleotides matching TRBD1. The CDR3 has 14 amino acids. Trimming at V came to 5 bases and at J to 4 bases, leaving 4 bases not matched to a gene. The germline CDR1 and CDR2 sequences are SEHNR and FQNEAQ (reference sequence).

The gene calls are TRBV7-9 and TRBJ2-7; TRBD1 matches 9 bases. CDR1 is SEHNR, CDR2 FQNEAQ, per germline (reference sequence). Trimming took 5 bases from V and 3 from J; bases not matched to a gene: 5. The CDR3 loop spans 14 amino acids. The DNA for the CDR3 is TGTGCCAGCAGCACAACGACAGGGGGCTACGAGCAGTACTTC. Residues: CASSTTTGGYEQYF.

A few counts support this clone. The chain couples TRBV5-6 to TRBJ2-2; 7 bases align to TRBD2. CDR3 length: 17 residues. V shed 1 base, J shed 4 bases, and the junction held 10 bases outside the gene matches. The germline V gene has CDR1 SGHDT and CDR2 YYEEEE. The chain's CDR3 is CASSLFVGGPGTGELFF. The CDR3 bases are TGTGCCAGCAGCTTGTTTGTGGGAGGGCCCGGCACCGGGGAGCTGTTTTTT. Variable domain in full (rest from reference TRBV5-6 and TRBJ2-2): DAGVTQSPTHLIKTRGQQVTLRCSPKSGHDTVSWYQQALGQGPQFIFQYYEEEERQRGNFPDRFSGHQFPNYSSELNVNALLLGDSALYLCASSLFVGGPGTGELFFGEGSRLTVL.

The chain employs TRBV27 and TRBJ2-3, with 7 bases identical to TRBD1. The V gene's germline CDR1 is MNHEY and CDR2 SMNVEV (reference sequence). The CDR3 loop spans 16 amino acids. V lost 4 bases and J lost 3; bases outside the gene matches: 10. CDR3 region: CASSSNDRVLTDTQYF. In DNA form, the CDR3 reads TGTGCCAGCAGTTCCAATGACAGGGTTTTAACAGATACGCAGTATTTT.

The chain links TRBV4-1 to TRBJ2-1, with D hard to call. The CDR3 has 15 amino acids. Germline V CDR1 and CDR2: MGHRA, YSYEKL. V was shortened by 4 bases and J by 0 bases, with 10 bases between the two germline ends. The CDR3 coding sequence is TGCGCCAGCAGCCCCCAGTCTAGCTCCTACAATGAGCAGTTCTTC. This codes for CASSPQSSSYNEQFF.

V and J are TRBV7-8 and TRBJ2-3; 11 nucleotides line up with TRBD2. Germline CDR1 and CDR2: SGHVS and FQNEAQ. V trimming: 4 bases; J trimming: 4 bases; junction bases outside the gene matches: 13. The CDR3 consists of 18 residues. The CDR3 DNA sequence: TGTGCCAGCAGCTCCGGGGTAGCGGGGGGGTTTAGTGCAGATACGCAGTATTTT. Its protein is CASSSGVAGGFSADTQYF.

The CDR3 DNA reads as TGCAGTGTAAACTCCAACTATGGCTACACCTTC. This sequence encodes CSVNSNYGYTF. The chain has TRBV20-1 and TRBJ1-2, with D unresolved. The CDR3 is 11 residues long. Germline CDR1 DFQATT, CDR2 SNEGSKA (reference sequence). V was trimmed by 7 bases and J by 2 bases, leaving 8 bases between them.

The chain recombines TRBV5-1 with TRBJ2-1, with 10 nucleotides matching TRBD2. Germline V gives CDR1 SGHRS, CDR2 YFSETQ. This CDR3 has 15 residues. Trimming removed 1 base from V and 7 bases from J; junction bases left unmatched: 5. The CDR3: CASSLSSGRRNEQFF. Here the CDR3 DNA reads TGCGCCAGCAGCTTGAGTAGCGGGAGGAGGAATGAGCAGTTCTTC.

The rearrangement joins TRBV5-5 to TRBJ1-5, with D possibly being TRBD1 (6 bases). Trimming shortened V by 4 bases and J by 2 bases, and 16 bases separated the two germline ends. The germline CDR1 and CDR2 sequences are SGHKS and YYEKEE (reference sequence). The CDR3 is 16 residues long. This CDR3 is CASSPVRGDGNQPQHF. CDR3 DNA sequence: TGTGCCAGCAGCCCTGTCAGGGGAGACGGCAATCAGCCCCAGCATTTT.

The V and J genes are TRBV30 and TRBJ2-6, with D possibly TRBD1 on 5 matching bases. Germline values: CDR1 GTSNPN, CDR2 SVGIG (reference sequence). This CDR3 is built from 15 residues. Trimming left V 5 bases short and J 2 bases short, with 13 bases between. The CDR3 nucleotides are TGTGCCTGGCGCAGGGATTCCACTGGGGCCAACGTCCTGACTTTC. As protein: CAWRRDSTGANVLTF.

This sequence joins TRBV18 and TRBJ1-4, with a weak D call TRBD1 (5 bases). The CDR3 length is 13 residues. With 1 base removed from V and 7 bases from J, the gap between germline ends came to 7 bases. Germline V gene lookup returns CDR1 KGHSH and CDR2 LQKENI. For the CDR3, the DNA is TGTGCCAGCTCACCACTTGGGGCTGAAAAACTGTTTTTT. Its protein product is CASSPLGAEKLFF.

V gene TRBV5-1 combines with J gene TRBJ2-7, with a tentative D call TRBD2 (6 bases). CDR1 is SGHRS, CDR2 YFSETQ, per germline. V dropped 2 bases and J dropped 2 bases, with 14 bases sitting between them. There are 15 residues in the CDR3. Written as DNA, the CDR3 is TGCGCCAGCAGCTTTCAGAGCGCGGGGACCTACGAGCAGTACTTC. It codes for CASSFQSAGTYEQYF.

V is TRBV9 and J is TRBJ2-7; D possibly corresponds to TRBD1 (6 bases). The CDR3 totals 12 residues. Germline assignment: CDR1 SGDLS and CDR2 YYNGEE. V gave up 4 bases and J gave up 6 bases, with 11 bases separating them. The CDR3 protein is CASSTQQGEQYF. CDR3 in DNA: TGTGCCAGCAGCACCCAACAGGGCGAGCAGTACTTC.

The genes are TRBV19 and TRBJ1-1; D remains unclear. Deletions cut 8 bases from V and 2 bases from J, with 18 bases between. Germline V lookup: CDR1 LNHDA, CDR2 SQIVND (reference sequence). The CDR3 has 15 amino acids. For the CDR3, the DNA is TGTGCCAGTTTTGATTCTCGGACGGTAAACACTGAAGCTTTCTTT. Its translation: CASFDSRTVNTEAFF.

The chain links TRBV29-1 to TRBJ2-3; 7 bases align to TRBD2. V was clipped by 4 bases and J by 7 bases; unmatched bases: 8. From germline, CDR1 is SQVTM and CDR2 ANQGSEA. The CDR3 runs to 13 residues. Here the CDR3 reads CSVVRQGGNTQYF. CDR3 sequence (DNA): TGCAGCGTTGTGCGGCAGGGAGGGAATACGCAGTATTTT.